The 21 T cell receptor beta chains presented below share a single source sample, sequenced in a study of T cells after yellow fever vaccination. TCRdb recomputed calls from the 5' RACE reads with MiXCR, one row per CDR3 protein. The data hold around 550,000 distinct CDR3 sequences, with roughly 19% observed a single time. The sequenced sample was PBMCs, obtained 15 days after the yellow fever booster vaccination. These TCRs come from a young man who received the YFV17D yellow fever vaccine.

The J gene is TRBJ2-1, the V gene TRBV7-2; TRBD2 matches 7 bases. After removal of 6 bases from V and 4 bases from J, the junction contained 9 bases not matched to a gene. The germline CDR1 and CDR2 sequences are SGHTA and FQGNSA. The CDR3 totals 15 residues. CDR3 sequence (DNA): TGTGCCAGCAGTTATCAGGGAGGGCAATACAATGAGCAGTTCTTC. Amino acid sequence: CASSYQGGQYNEQFF.

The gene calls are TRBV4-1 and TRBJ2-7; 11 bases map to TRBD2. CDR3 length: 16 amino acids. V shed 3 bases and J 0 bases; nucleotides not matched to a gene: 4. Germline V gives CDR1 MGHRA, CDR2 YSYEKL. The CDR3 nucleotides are TGCGCCAGCAGCCACCCCGGGACTAGCGGCTCCTACGAGCAGTACTTC. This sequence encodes CASSHPGTSGSYEQYF.

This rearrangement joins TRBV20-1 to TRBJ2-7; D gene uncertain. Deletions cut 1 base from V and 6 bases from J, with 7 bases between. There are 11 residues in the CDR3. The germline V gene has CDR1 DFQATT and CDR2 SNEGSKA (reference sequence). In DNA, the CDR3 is TGCAGTGCTAGAGTAGCTTCCGAGCAGTACTTC. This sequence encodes CSARVASEQYF.

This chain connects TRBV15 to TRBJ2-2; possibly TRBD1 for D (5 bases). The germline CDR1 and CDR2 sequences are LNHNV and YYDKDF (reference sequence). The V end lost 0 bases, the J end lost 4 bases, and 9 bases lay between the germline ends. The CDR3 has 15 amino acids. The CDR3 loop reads CATSRDRGATGELFF. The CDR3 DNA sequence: TGTGCCACCAGCAGAGATCGTGGGGCCACCGGGGAGCTGTTTTTT. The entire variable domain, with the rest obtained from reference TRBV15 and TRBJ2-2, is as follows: DAMVIQNPRYQVTQFGKPVTLSCSQTLNHNVMYWYQQKSSQAPKLLFHYYDKDFNNEADTPDNFQSRRPNTSFCFLDIRSPGLGDTAMYLCATSRDRGATGELFFGEGSRLTVL.

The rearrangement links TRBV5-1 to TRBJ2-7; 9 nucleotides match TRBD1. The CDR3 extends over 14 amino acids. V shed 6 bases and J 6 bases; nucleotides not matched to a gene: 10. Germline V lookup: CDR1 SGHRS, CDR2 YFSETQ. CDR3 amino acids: CASNANGQGTEQYF. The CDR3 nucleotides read TGCGCCAGCAACGCCAATGGACAGGGGACCGAGCAGTACTTC.

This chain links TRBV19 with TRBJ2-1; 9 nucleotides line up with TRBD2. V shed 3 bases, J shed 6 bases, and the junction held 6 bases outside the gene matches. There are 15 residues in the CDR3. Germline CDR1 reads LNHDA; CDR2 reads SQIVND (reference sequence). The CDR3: CASSIVAGARNEQFF. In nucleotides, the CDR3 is TGTGCCAGTAGTATCGTAGCGGGAGCTCGCAATGAGCAGTTCTTC. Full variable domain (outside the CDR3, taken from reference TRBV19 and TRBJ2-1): DGGITQSPKYLFRKEGQNVTLSCEQNLNHDAMYWYRQDPGQGLRLIYYSQIVNDFQKGDIAEGYSVSREKKESFPLTVTSAQKNPTAFYLCASSIVAGARNEQFFGPGTRLTVL.

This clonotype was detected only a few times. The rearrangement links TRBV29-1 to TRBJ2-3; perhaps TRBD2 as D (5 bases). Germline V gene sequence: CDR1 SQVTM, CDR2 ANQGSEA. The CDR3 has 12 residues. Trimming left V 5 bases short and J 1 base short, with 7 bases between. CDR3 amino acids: CSVKAGTDTQYF. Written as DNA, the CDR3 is TGCAGCGTTAAAGCGGGCACAGATACGCAGTATTTT.

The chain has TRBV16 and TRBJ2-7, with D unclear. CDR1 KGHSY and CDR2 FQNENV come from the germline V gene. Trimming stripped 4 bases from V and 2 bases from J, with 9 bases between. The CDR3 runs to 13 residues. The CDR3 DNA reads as TGTGCCAGCAGCCCCAATCGTGCCTACGAGCAGTACTTC. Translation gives CASSPNRAYEQYF.

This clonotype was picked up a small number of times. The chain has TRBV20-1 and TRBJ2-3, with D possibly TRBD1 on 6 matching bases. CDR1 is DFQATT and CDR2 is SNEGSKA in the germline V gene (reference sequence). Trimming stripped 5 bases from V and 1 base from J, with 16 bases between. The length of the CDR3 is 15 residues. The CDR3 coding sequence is TGCAGTGCTGTCCAGGGGCCCGCTCGCACAGATACGCAGTATTTT. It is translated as CSAVQGPARTDTQYF.

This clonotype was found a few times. The CDR3 DNA reads as TGTGCCAGCAGTTTACGGACAGGGGTCGGGGAGACCCAGTACTTC. Encoded protein: CASSLRTGVGETQYF. The V gene is TRBV12-3 or TRBV12-4, the J gene TRBJ2-5; 9 bases map to TRBD1. CDR3 length: 15 residues. The junction had 6 bases not matched to a gene; V was cut back by 2 bases and J by 5 bases.

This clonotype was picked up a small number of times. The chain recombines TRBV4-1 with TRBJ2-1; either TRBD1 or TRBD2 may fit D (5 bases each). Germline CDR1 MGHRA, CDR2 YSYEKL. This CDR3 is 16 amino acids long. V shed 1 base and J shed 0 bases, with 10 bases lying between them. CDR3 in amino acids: CASSQAGRSSYNEQFF. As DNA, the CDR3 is TGCGCCAGCAGCCAAGCGGGACGGAGCTCCTACAATGAGCAGTTCTTC.

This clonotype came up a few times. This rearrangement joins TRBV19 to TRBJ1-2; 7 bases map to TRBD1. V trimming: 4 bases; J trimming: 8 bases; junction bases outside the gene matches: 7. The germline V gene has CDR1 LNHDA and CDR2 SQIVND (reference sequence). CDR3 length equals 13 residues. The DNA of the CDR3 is TGTGCCAGTAGTACCGGGACAGAGATAGGCTACACCTTC. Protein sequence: CASSTGTEIGYTF.

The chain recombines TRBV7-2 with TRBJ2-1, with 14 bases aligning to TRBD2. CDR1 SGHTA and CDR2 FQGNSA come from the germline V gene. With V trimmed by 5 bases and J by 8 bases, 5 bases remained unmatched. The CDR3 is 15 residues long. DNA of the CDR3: TGTGCCAGCAGCACGCGACTAGCGGGAGGGCATGAGCAGTTCTTC. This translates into CASSTRLAGGHEQFF.

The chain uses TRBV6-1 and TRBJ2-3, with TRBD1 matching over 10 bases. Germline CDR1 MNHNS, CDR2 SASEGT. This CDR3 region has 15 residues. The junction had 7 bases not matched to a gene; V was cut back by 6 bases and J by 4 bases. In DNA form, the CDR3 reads TGTGCCAGCAGCTCCAGGGACAGGGGACCAGATACGCAGTATTTT. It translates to CASSSRDRGPDTQYF.

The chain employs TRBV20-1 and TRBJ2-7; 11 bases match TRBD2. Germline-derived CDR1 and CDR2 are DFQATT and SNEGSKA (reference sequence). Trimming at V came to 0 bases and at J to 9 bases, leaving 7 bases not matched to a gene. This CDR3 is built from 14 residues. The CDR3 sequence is CSAREGLAVSVQYF. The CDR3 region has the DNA TGCAGTGCTAGAGAGGGACTAGCGGTTTCGGTGCAGTACTTC.

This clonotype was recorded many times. As DNA, the CDR3 is TGTGCCAGCAGCGCGGGAGGGAGGGTCAATGAGCAGTTCTTC. It is translated as CASSAGGRVNEQFF. The V gene is TRBV5-4, the J gene TRBJ2-1; 9 bases are a match to TRBD2. Germline-derived CDR1 and CDR2 are SGHNT and YYREEE (reference sequence). The CDR3 covers 14 residues. J gave up 6 bases and V 4 bases, and 5 bases lay outside the gene matches.

In nucleotides, the CDR3 is TGTGCCAGTAGTTTCGGAGGGACCACTGGATATGGCTACACCTTC. Protein product: CASSFGGTTGYGYTF. The chain is built from TRBV19 and TRBJ1-2; D perhaps matches TRBD1 (5 bases). The CDR3 runs to 15 residues. Germline V lookup: CDR1 LNHDA, CDR2 SQIVND (reference sequence). The V gene lost 5 bases and the J gene lost 5 bases, with 18 bases spanning the gap.

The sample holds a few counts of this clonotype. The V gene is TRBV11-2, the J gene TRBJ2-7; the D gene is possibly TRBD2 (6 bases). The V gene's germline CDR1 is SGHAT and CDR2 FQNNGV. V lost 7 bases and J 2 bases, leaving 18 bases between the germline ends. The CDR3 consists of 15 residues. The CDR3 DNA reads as TGTGCCAGCACCGGCCTAAGGGGACTGACCTACGAGCAGTACTTC. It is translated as CASTGLRGLTYEQYF.

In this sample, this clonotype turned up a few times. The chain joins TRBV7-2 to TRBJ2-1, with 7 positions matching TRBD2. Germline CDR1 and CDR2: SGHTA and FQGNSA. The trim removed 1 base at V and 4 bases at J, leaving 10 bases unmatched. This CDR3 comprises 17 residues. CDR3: CASSLGGGAGLYNEQFF. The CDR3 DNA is TGTGCCAGCAGCTTAGGGGGAGGGGCAGGCCTTTACAATGAGCAGTTCTTC.

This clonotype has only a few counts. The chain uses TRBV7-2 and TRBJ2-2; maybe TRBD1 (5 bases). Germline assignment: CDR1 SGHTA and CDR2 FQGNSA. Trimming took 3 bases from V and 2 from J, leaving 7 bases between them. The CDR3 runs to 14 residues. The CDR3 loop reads CASSFGHNTGELFF. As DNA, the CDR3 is TGTGCCAGCAGCTTTGGACATAACACCGGGGAGCTGTTTTTT.

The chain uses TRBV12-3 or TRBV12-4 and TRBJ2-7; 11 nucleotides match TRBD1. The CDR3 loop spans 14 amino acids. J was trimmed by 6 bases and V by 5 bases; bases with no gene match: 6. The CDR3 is CASSTGTGGAEQYF. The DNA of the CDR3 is TGTGCCAGCAGTACCGGGACAGGGGGTGCCGAGCAGTACTTC.